These 17 T cell receptor beta chains were all obtained from the same sample, sequenced in a study of chemoradiotherapy in HPV16-positive cancers. Some clones are missing from TCRdb's copy, which holds only in-frame ones; the method was immunoSEQ multiplex PCR. Among 15,000 to 20,000 clones listed, 75% to 85% were seen once. The specimen was collected from a patient who underwent chemoradiotherapy. These receptors came from a human donor with HPV-associated anogenital cancer.

This clone has just one count. This chain joins TRBV28 and TRBJ1-5; D is unclear. The CDR3 has 14 amino acids. V lost 2 bases to trimming and J lost 7 bases, with 12 bases between them. Germline V gene data show CDR1 as MDHEN and CDR2 as SYDVKM. The CDR3 nucleotides read TGTGCCAGCAGTTTAGGAAAACGGGAACAGCCCCAGCATTTT. It yields the protein CASSLGKREQPQHF.

This sequence joins TRBV5-1 and TRBJ2-3; D is undetermined. The germline V and J ends were trimmed by 5 bases and 1 base, with 5 bases remaining between them. CDR1 is SGHRS, CDR2 YFSETQ, per germline. CDR3 length equals 12 residues. Here the CDR3 DNA reads TGCGCCAGCAGAGTCGGCACAGATACGCAGTATTTT. Translation gives CASRVGTDTQYF.

In nucleotides, the CDR3 is TGCGCCAGCAGCCAAGTGGGGGATCGGATAAACTATGGCTACACCTTC. Residues: CASSQVGDRINYGYTF. The rearrangement links TRBV4-3 to TRBJ1-2, with D possibly matching TRBD1 (5 bases). The germline CDR1 and CDR2 sequences are LGHNA and YSLEER. This CDR3 has 16 residues. Trimming pared 1 base from V and 2 bases from J, leaving 14 bases between.

The V call is TRBV27, the J call TRBJ1-6; 9 nucleotides align to TRBD1. CDR1 MNHEY and CDR2 SMNVEV come from the germline V gene (reference sequence). This CDR3 is built from 15 residues. V gave up 5 bases and J gave up 7 bases; unmatched junction bases: 6. CDR3 DNA: TGTGCCAGCAGTCAACCGGGACAGGGAAATTCACCCCTCCACTTT. It yields the protein CASSQPGQGNSPLHF.

The chain has TRBV6-1 and TRBJ1-1, with D possibly being TRBD1 (6 bases). With 7 bases removed from V and 1 base from J, the gap between germline ends came to 16 bases. Germline V CDR1 and CDR2: MNHNS, SASEGT. CDR3 length equals 15 residues. CDR3 sequence reads: CASTGRGGSNTEAFF. Written as DNA, the CDR3 is TGTGCCAGCACCGGGAGGGGGGGATCGAACACTGAAGCTTTCTTT.

CDR3 loop: CASSPGLVDTQYF. The CDR3 DNA follows: TGTGCCAGCAGCCCGGGACTAGTGGATACGCAGTATTTT. The chain combines TRBV11-2 with TRBJ2-3, with 8 bases aligning to TRBD2. Germline V gene lookup returns CDR1 SGHAT and CDR2 FQNNGV. The junction had 4 bases not matched to a gene; V was cut back by 5 bases and J by 6 bases. CDR3 size: 13 residues.

Here the CDR3 DNA reads TGTGCCAGCAGTCCATCGGGACGCCTTAGGGAGCAGTACTTC. It translates to CASSPSGRLREQYF. V is TRBV6-6 and J is TRBJ2-7, with D perhaps given as TRBD1 or TRBD2 (5 bases each). Between the trimmed V and J ends, which lost 5 bases and 7 bases, there was a span of 18 bases. The germline CDR1 and CDR2 sequences are MNHNY and SVGAGI (reference sequence). The CDR3 loop spans 14 amino acids.

The chain joins TRBV5-1 to TRBJ1-1; tentatively, D is TRBD1 (5 bases). Trimming removed 7 bases from V and 3 bases from J, with 25 bases in between. This CDR3 has 17 residues. CDR1 SGHRS and CDR2 YFSETQ come from the germline V gene. The CDR3 region is CASAKVGGTGLDTEAFF. CDR3 DNA sequence: TGCGCCAGCGCGAAGGTCGGGGGAACCGGTTTGGACACTGAAGCTTTCTTT.

This clone has a single count. The chain has TRBV10-3 and TRBJ1-2; 11 bases agree with TRBD1. J was trimmed by 6 bases and V by 7 bases; bases with no gene match: 7. There are 14 residues in the CDR3. The germline V gene encodes CDR1 ENHRY and CDR2 SYGVKD. CDR3 bases: TGTGCCATCACCTGGACAGGGGGCTCTGATGGCTACACCTTC. Amino acid sequence: CAITWTGGSDGYTF.

The chain carries TRBV15 and TRBJ2-1; D may be TRBD1 (6 bases). Germline lookup yields CDR1 LNHNV and CDR2 YYDKDF (reference sequence). Trimming shortened V by 0 bases and J by 8 bases, and 17 bases separated the two germline ends. The CDR3 spans 16 residues. Written as DNA, the CDR3 is TGTGCCACCAGCAGAGATCTTCCAGGTTGGGGGCATGAGCAGTTCTTC. This codes for CATSRDLPGWGHEQFF.

The V call is TRBV7-2, the J call TRBJ2-3; no reliable D call. Germline-derived CDR1 and CDR2 are SGHTA and FQGNSA. The CDR3 has 15 residues. V lost 4 bases and J 0 bases, leaving 11 bases between the germline ends. The DNA for the CDR3 is TGTGCCAGCAGCTCGACTTTTTCTAGCACAGATACGCAGTATTTT. Amino acids: CASSSTFSSTDTQYF.

The J gene is TRBJ1-1, the V gene TRBV5-1; tentative D call: TRBD1 (6 bases). Germline-derived CDR1 and CDR2 are SGHRS and YFSETQ. The CDR3 is made up of 16 amino acids. Trimming cost V 0 bases and J 5 bases, with 17 bases left between them. CDR3 nucleotide sequence: TGCGCCAGCAGCTTGGCCAGTGCAGGGGCGGTAACTGAAGCTTTCTTT. It yields the protein CASSLASAGAVTEAFF.

V is TRBV4-3 and J is TRBJ2-2; TRBD2 matches 9 bases. CDR1 is LGHNA and CDR2 is YSLEER in the germline V gene. V lost 1 base, J lost 4 bases, and 7 bases stayed unmatched. The CDR3 contains 17 residues. The CDR3 nucleotides are TGCGCCAGCAGCCAAGGGACTAGCGAGCGTGGCACCGGGGAGCTGTTTTTT. Protein: CASSQGTSERGTGELFF.

The V gene is TRBV4-3, the J gene TRBJ1-5; the D gene is possibly TRBD1 (6 bases). Germline V gene sequence: CDR1 LGHNA, CDR2 YSLEER. The CDR3 totals 19 residues. V lost 1 base and J 0 bases, leaving 19 bases between the germline ends. CDR3 DNA: TGCGCCAGCAGCCAAGGGTACAGGGATCTTCGAGATAGCAATCAGCCCCAGCATTTT. Translated: CASSQGYRDLRDSNQPQHF.

The rearrangement links TRBV27 to TRBJ1-2; TRBD1 aligns across 9 bases. The germline gives CDR1 MNHEY, CDR2 SMNVEV (reference sequence). The V and J ends lost 2 bases and 2 bases, in that order; junction bases with no gene match: 0. This CDR3 has 14 residues. CDR3 sequence: CASSLGQGNYGYTF. The CDR3, as DNA: TGTGCCAGCAGTTTAGGACAGGGGAACTATGGCTACACCTTC.

V and J are TRBV7-2 and TRBJ2-2; unclear D gene. Trimming removed 8 bases at V and 3 bases at J, with 7 bases between. This CDR3 spans 12 amino acids. Germline-derived CDR1 and CDR2 are SGHTA and FQGNSA. The chain's CDR3 is CASPTDTGELFF. CDR3 nucleotide sequence: TGTGCCAGCCCCACGGACACCGGGGAGCTGTTTTTT.

This clone showed up just once. The chain uses TRBV11-2 and TRBJ2-1; no definite D call. V was cut by 1 base and J by 6 bases, with 13 bases left in between. There are 15 residues in the CDR3. The germline V gene encodes CDR1 SGHAT and CDR2 FQNNGV. The CDR3 DNA is TGTGCCAGCAGCTTAGGTTCCGACCTACGCAATGAGCAGTTCTTC. It encodes CASSLGSDLRNEQFF.